The present T cell receptor (beta chain) was sequenced within a study of T cell repertoires in cytomegalovirus infection. Looking at the study overall: CMV infection and matching HLA type were both indicated by public TCR beta signatures.

TCRdb re-derived calls from the reads in MiXCR, one entry per CDR3 protein. The sample lists under 30,000 distinct CDR3 sequences, 22% occurring once. From germline, CDR1 is SGHVS and CDR2 FQNEAQ. This CDR3 contains 16 residues. Trimming shortened V by 2 bases and J by 7 bases, and 18 bases separated the two germline ends. This clonotype was seen at least ten times. Its specificity is unknown. This TCR came from a human donor in good health (CMV status not recorded). Some clones in this sample may be carry-over from other donors' samples. Source: CD8+ T cells from cultured PBMCs, taken from culture after CMV antigen stimulation. The J gene is TRBJ2-1, the V gene TRBV7-8; possible D gene TRBD2, 7 bases. CDR3 loop: CASSLWGGRAANEQFF. DNA for the CDR3: TGTGCCAGCAGCTTATGGGGGGGCAGGGCTGCGAATGAGCAGTTCTTC.